The 28 T cell receptor beta chains below come from one sample, sequenced in a study of T cell repertoires in cytomegalovirus infection. TCRdb re-called the reads through MiXCR, storing one row per CDR3 protein. The sample consists of under 200,000 distinct CDR3 sequences, 28% of them appearing once. Specimen: PBMCs. Receptor source: a human donor in good health (CMV status not recorded). Some clones in this sample may be carry-over from other donors' samples.

The V and J genes are TRBV6-2 or TRBV6-3 and TRBJ1-5; maybe TRBD1 (5 bases). V lost 0 bases, J lost 1 base, and 7 bases lay in between. Germline CDR1 and CDR2: MNHEY and SVGEGT. The CDR3 extends over 15 amino acids. CDR3: CASSYSGVSNQPQHF. The CDR3 DNA is TGTGCCAGCAGTTACTCGGGGGTCAGCAATCAGCCCCAGCATTTT.

The gene calls are TRBV12-3 or TRBV12-4 and TRBJ1-5; D not certain. V was trimmed by 6 bases and J by 8 bases, leaving 14 bases between them. The CDR3 consists of 13 residues. The CDR3 protein is CASSSAPTEPQHF. The CDR3 nucleotides read TGTGCCAGCAGCTCGGCCCCGACGGAGCCCCAGCATTTT.

The CDR3 DNA reads as TGTGCCAGCAGTGAAGGTCCCGGGCTCAACACCGGGGAGCTGTTTTTT. Its protein is CASSEGPGLNTGELFF. The rearrangement joins TRBV2 to TRBJ2-2; D is uncertain. The CDR3 loop spans 16 amino acids. Germline loops: CDR1 SNHLY, CDR2 FYNNEI. With 1 base removed from V and 2 bases from J, the gap between germline ends came to 11 bases.

The chain couples TRBV7-2 to TRBJ1-1; 8 bases fit TRBD1. This CDR3 has 15 amino acids. Germline V lookup: CDR1 SGHTA, CDR2 FQGNSA. V lost 5 bases to trimming and J lost 1 base; unmatched junction nucleotides: 6. CDR3 nucleotide sequence: TGTGCCAGCAGCACCCCAGGGACAGGGAACACTGAAGCTTTCTTT. Protein product: CASSTPGTGNTEAFF. The entire variable domain, with the rest obtained from reference TRBV7-2 and TRBJ1-1, is as follows: GAGVSQSPSNKVTEKGKDVELRCDPISGHTALYWYRQSLGQGLEFLIYFQGNSAPDKSGLPSDRFSAERTGGSVSTLTIQRTQQEDSAVYLCASSTPGTGNTEAFFGQGTRLTVV.

The CDR3 DNA reads TGTGCCAGCAGTTACTCGCAGTTGGTCGTAAATGAGCAGTTCTTC. It codes for CASSYSQLVVNEQFF. This rearrangement joins TRBV6-5 to TRBJ2-1; D is unresolved. The germline gives CDR1 MNHEY, CDR2 SVGAGI. Trimming left V 0 bases short and J 7 bases short, with 13 bases between. This CDR3 comprises 15 residues.

The genes are TRBV2 and TRBJ2-1; 11 bases agree with TRBD2. The germline gives CDR1 SNHLY, CDR2 FYNNEI. Trimming cost V 7 bases and J 8 bases; bases outside gene matches: 7. CDR3 length: 14 residues. The CDR3 sequence: CASKGLAGGDEQFF. The DNA of the CDR3 is TGTGCCAGCAAAGGGCTAGCGGGGGGCGATGAGCAGTTCTTC. The variable domain in full, completed from reference TRBV2 and TRBJ2-1, reads EPEVTQTPSHQVTQMGQEVILRCVPISNHLYFYWYRQILGQKVEFLVSFYNNEISEKSEIFDDQFSVERPDGSNFTLKIRSTKLEDSAMYFCASKGLAGGDEQFFGPGTRLTVL.

On this clonotype: Germline is not matched at one junction end, which may reflect a read error. V usage is TRBV30 and J usage is TRBJ2-1; TRBD2 agrees at 8 bases. Germline V CDR1 and CDR2: GTSNPN, SVGIG (reference sequence). The CDR3 spans 11 residues. Written as DNA, the CDR3 is TGTGCCTGGAGTGGTAGCGGGGCTTACCAATTC. As protein: CAWSGSGAYQF. Looking up the rest from reference TRBV30 and TRBJ2-1 gives the full variable domain: SQTIHQWPATLVQPVGSPLSLECTVEGTSNPNLYWYRQAAGRGLQLLFYSVGIGQISSEVPQNLSASRPQDRQFILSSKKLLLSDSGFYLCAWSGSGAYQFGPGTRLTVL.

The chain combines TRBV6-5 with TRBJ2-2, with D unresolved. The CDR3 runs to 13 residues. Germline V gene lookup returns CDR1 MNHEY and CDR2 SVGAGI. Trimming took 2 bases from V and 7 from J, leaving 8 bases between them. CDR3 residues: CASSYAPSGELFF. CDR3 nucleotide sequence: TGTGCCAGCAGTTACGCCCCAAGCGGGGAGCTGTTTTTT.

A note on this clonotype: One junction end does not reproduce the germline sequence, and a read error may be involved. The chain carries TRBV6-2 or TRBV6-3 and TRBJ1-5, with D uncertain. This CDR3 has 13 amino acids. The germline V gene has CDR1 MNHEY and CDR2 SVGEGT. CDR3 residues: CASRYSSNQPQHF. In nucleotides, the CDR3 is TGTGCCAGCAGGTACTCCTCCAATCAGCCCCAGCATTTT.

On this clonotype: Given a much more abundant clone one base away, this may be a read error. The V and J genes are TRBV7-2 and TRBJ2-1, with D possibly TRBD1 on 5 matching bases. Germline lookup yields CDR1 SGHTA and CDR2 FQGNSA. The CDR3 is 12 amino acids. The CDR3 nucleotides read TGTGCCAGCAGCCCGGCGGACAATGAGGAGTTCTTC. Translation gives CASSPADNEEFF.

The chain carries TRBV6-4 and TRBJ1-6, with D hard to call. The CDR3 is made up of 14 amino acids. Trimming stripped 3 bases from V and 10 bases from J, with 13 bases between. CDR1 MRHNA and CDR2 SNTAGT come from the germline V gene. The CDR3 loop reads CASSELPRGSPLHF. For the CDR3, the DNA is TGTGCCAGCAGTGAACTTCCCCGTGGATCACCCCTCCACTTT.

The chain combines TRBV4-1 with TRBJ2-3; D remains unclear. The CDR3 has 17 amino acids. V lost 3 bases to trimming and J lost 1 base, with 17 bases between them. CDR1 is MGHRA, CDR2 YSYEKL, per germline. The CDR3 loop reads CASSHELRALGTDTQYF. The CDR3 DNA reads as TGCGCCAGCAGCCATGAACTCCGGGCCCTGGGCACAGATACGCAGTATTTT.

V is TRBV5-6 and J is TRBJ2-7; D possibly corresponds to TRBD2 (6 bases). Trimming pared 4 bases from V and 6 bases from J, leaving 20 bases between. The germline CDR1 and CDR2 sequences are SGHDT and YYEEEE. The CDR3 totals 15 residues. As DNA, the CDR3 is TGTGCCAGCAGCCGATGGCCTAGCGAGGGAGGCGAGCAGTACTTC. Its protein is CASSRWPSEGGEQYF.

There are a few counts of this clonotype. The CDR3 sequence is CASSLQGGGETQYF. In DNA, the CDR3 is TGTGCCAGCAGCTTACAAGGTGGTGGCGAGACCCAGTACTTC. The gene calls are TRBV7-2 and TRBJ2-5; no definite D call. V shed 2 bases and J shed 5 bases, with 12 bases lying between them. CDR3 size: 14 residues. Per germline, CDR1 SGHTA and CDR2 FQGNSA.

The chain has TRBV29-1 and TRBJ2-7, with D maybe TRBD2 (6 bases). V lost 4 bases and J 4 bases, leaving 20 bases between the germline ends. Germline lookup yields CDR1 SQVTM and CDR2 ANQGSEA. This CDR3 is built from 15 residues. This CDR3 is CSVVRDARGGYEQYF. CDR3 DNA: TGCAGCGTTGTCCGGGACGCCCGAGGAGGGTACGAGCAGTACTTC.

This clonotype was counted many times. The chain has TRBV7-2 and TRBJ2-3, with D hard to call. CDR1 is SGHTA and CDR2 is FQGNSA in the germline V gene. V lost 5 bases, J lost 4 bases, and 10 bases lay in between. CDR3 length equals 13 residues. Written as DNA, the CDR3 is TGTGCCAGCAGCCCTAGGACGGCAGATACGCAGTATTTT. Its translation: CASSPRTADTQYF.

This clonotype has a handful of counts. The CDR3 here is CASSEMGQSEQYF. The CDR3 nucleotides read TGTGCCAGCAGCGAAATGGGACAGAGCGAGCAGTACTTC. This sequence joins TRBV7-2 and TRBJ2-7; 7 bases agree with TRBD1. The CDR3 is made up of 13 amino acids. CDR1 and CDR2 (germline): SGHTA, FQGNSA. V gave up 5 bases and J gave up 6 bases; unmatched junction bases: 7.

This clonotype was detected only a few times. This chain links TRBV29-1 with TRBJ2-1; TRBD2 might be the D (6 bases). The length of the CDR3 is 13 residues. Trimming shortened V by 1 base and J by 2 bases, and 6 bases separated the two germline ends. Germline V gene sequence: CDR1 SQVTM, CDR2 ANQGSEA. The DNA for the CDR3 is TGCAGCGTTGAAGGCGGGACCTACAATGAGCAGTTCTTC. Amino acids: CSVEGGTYNEQFF.

This clonotype has at least ten counts. V is TRBV6-6 and J is TRBJ1-6; 8 bases agree with TRBD1. The CDR3 covers 17 residues. The V gene's germline CDR1 is MNHNY and CDR2 SVGAGI (reference sequence). V dropped 7 bases and J dropped 0; count of bases not matched to a gene: 8. CDR3 in amino acids: CASTQGQESSYNSPLHF. CDR3 DNA sequence: TGTGCCAGCACCCAGGGACAGGAGAGCTCCTATAATTCACCCCTCCACTTT.

The chain employs TRBV30 and TRBJ1-2, with D perhaps TRBD1 (6 bases). The germline CDR1 and CDR2 sequences are GTSNPN and SVGIG (reference sequence). This CDR3 spans 10 amino acids. V lost 3 bases to trimming and J lost 8 bases, with 7 bases between them. Here the CDR3 reads CAWRRGGYTF. The DNA for the CDR3 is TGTGCCTGGAGAAGGGGGGGCTACACCTTC.

The chain carries TRBV5-1 and TRBJ2-1, with TRBD2 matching 7 bases. Unmatched junction bases numbered 13, after V lost 4 bases and J lost 9 bases. Germline loops: CDR1 SGHRS, CDR2 YFSETQ. The length of the CDR3 is 15 residues. CDR3 in amino acids: CASSPGGLGGVEQFF. The DNA of the CDR3 is TGCGCCAGCAGCCCGGGGGGATTGGGTGGGGTTGAGCAGTTCTTC. The full variable domain, with the rest looked up from reference TRBV5-1 and TRBJ2-1, is KAGVTQTPRYLIKTRGQQVTLSCSPISGHRSVSWYQQTPGQGLQFLFEYFSETQRNKGNFPGRFSGRQFSNSRSEMNVSTLELGDSALYLCASSPGGLGGVEQFFGPGTRLTVL.

This clonotype has just a few counts. The chain uses TRBV6-1 and TRBJ1-1; possibly TRBD1 for D (5 bases). Germline V CDR1 and CDR2: MNHNS, SASEGT. Trimming cost V 1 base and J 10 bases, with 13 bases left between them. The CDR3 consists of 13 residues. CDR3 residues: CASSEGAGTPAFF. CDR3 DNA: TGTGCCAGCAGTGAAGGGGCGGGGACCCCAGCTTTCTTT.

The chain employs TRBV29-1 and TRBJ1-1; TRBD1 is a possible D gene (6 bases). The V gene lost 7 bases and the J gene lost 5 bases, with 20 bases spanning the gap. The CDR3 is made up of 14 amino acids. Germline V gene sequence: CDR1 SQVTM, CDR2 ANQGSEA. DNA of the CDR3: TGCAGCGGAACCGGGGGGCAGGGCGGGACTGAAGCTTTCTTT. This codes for CSGTGGQGGTEAFF.

This clonotype was seen only a few times. This sequence joins TRBV7-2 and TRBJ2-7; no definite D call. Trimming left V 2 bases short and J 2 bases short, with 13 bases between. The CDR3 spans 15 residues. Germline values: CDR1 SGHTA, CDR2 FQGNSA. The CDR3 DNA sequence: TGTGCCAGCAGCTTAAGTCAGGCGACCCCCTACGAGCAGTACTTC. This encodes CASSLSQATPYEQYF.

The rearrangement links TRBV11-2 to TRBJ2-7, with 9 nucleotides matching TRBD1. The J segment lost 4 bases and the V segment lost 5 bases, leaving 6 bases of the junction unmatched. The CDR3 sequence is 14 residues long. Germline V gene sequence: CDR1 SGHAT, CDR2 FQNNGV. The DNA for the CDR3 is TGTGCCAGCAGCCTCGGGACAGGGATTTACGAGCAGTACTTC. Amino acids: CASSLGTGIYEQYF.

The J gene is TRBJ1-4, the V gene TRBV11-2, with TRBD1 matching 9 bases. Germline V gene sequence: CDR1 SGHAT, CDR2 FQNNGV. J lost 3 bases, V lost 9 bases, and 8 bases had no gene match. The CDR3 is 15 amino acids. This chain's CDR3 is CASMDRGSSNEKLFF. CDR3 DNA: TGTGCCAGTATGGACAGGGGCTCTTCTAATGAAAAACTGTTTTTT.

The chain has TRBV6-6 and TRBJ2-2, with D possibly matching TRBD2 (7 bases). CDR1 is MNHNY and CDR2 is SVGAGI in the germline V gene (reference sequence). The CDR3 consists of 15 residues. V dropped 7 bases and J dropped 0 bases, with 12 bases sitting between them. This chain's CDR3 is CASKRGAANTGELFF. CDR3 nucleotides: TGTGCCAGCAAACGGGGGGCCGCGAACACCGGGGAGCTGTTTTTT.

In its sample, this clonotype was seen a few times. A read error may account for a junction end that differs from germline. The rearrangement links TRBV7-7 to TRBJ2-3; D ambiguous. The CDR3 spans 13 residues. The germline gives CDR1 SSHAT, CDR2 FNYEAQ (reference sequence). The CDR3 loop reads CASSTAQGDTQYF. As DNA, the CDR3 is TGTGCTAGCAGCACCGCGCAAGGAGATACGCAGTATTTT. The full variable domain, with the rest looked up from reference TRBV7-7 and TRBJ2-3, is GAGVSQSPRYKVTKRGQDVTLRCDPISSHATLYWYQQALGQGPEFLTYFNYEAQPDKSGLPSDRFSAERPEGSISTLTIQRTEQRDSAMYRCASSTAQGDTQYFGPGTRLTVL.